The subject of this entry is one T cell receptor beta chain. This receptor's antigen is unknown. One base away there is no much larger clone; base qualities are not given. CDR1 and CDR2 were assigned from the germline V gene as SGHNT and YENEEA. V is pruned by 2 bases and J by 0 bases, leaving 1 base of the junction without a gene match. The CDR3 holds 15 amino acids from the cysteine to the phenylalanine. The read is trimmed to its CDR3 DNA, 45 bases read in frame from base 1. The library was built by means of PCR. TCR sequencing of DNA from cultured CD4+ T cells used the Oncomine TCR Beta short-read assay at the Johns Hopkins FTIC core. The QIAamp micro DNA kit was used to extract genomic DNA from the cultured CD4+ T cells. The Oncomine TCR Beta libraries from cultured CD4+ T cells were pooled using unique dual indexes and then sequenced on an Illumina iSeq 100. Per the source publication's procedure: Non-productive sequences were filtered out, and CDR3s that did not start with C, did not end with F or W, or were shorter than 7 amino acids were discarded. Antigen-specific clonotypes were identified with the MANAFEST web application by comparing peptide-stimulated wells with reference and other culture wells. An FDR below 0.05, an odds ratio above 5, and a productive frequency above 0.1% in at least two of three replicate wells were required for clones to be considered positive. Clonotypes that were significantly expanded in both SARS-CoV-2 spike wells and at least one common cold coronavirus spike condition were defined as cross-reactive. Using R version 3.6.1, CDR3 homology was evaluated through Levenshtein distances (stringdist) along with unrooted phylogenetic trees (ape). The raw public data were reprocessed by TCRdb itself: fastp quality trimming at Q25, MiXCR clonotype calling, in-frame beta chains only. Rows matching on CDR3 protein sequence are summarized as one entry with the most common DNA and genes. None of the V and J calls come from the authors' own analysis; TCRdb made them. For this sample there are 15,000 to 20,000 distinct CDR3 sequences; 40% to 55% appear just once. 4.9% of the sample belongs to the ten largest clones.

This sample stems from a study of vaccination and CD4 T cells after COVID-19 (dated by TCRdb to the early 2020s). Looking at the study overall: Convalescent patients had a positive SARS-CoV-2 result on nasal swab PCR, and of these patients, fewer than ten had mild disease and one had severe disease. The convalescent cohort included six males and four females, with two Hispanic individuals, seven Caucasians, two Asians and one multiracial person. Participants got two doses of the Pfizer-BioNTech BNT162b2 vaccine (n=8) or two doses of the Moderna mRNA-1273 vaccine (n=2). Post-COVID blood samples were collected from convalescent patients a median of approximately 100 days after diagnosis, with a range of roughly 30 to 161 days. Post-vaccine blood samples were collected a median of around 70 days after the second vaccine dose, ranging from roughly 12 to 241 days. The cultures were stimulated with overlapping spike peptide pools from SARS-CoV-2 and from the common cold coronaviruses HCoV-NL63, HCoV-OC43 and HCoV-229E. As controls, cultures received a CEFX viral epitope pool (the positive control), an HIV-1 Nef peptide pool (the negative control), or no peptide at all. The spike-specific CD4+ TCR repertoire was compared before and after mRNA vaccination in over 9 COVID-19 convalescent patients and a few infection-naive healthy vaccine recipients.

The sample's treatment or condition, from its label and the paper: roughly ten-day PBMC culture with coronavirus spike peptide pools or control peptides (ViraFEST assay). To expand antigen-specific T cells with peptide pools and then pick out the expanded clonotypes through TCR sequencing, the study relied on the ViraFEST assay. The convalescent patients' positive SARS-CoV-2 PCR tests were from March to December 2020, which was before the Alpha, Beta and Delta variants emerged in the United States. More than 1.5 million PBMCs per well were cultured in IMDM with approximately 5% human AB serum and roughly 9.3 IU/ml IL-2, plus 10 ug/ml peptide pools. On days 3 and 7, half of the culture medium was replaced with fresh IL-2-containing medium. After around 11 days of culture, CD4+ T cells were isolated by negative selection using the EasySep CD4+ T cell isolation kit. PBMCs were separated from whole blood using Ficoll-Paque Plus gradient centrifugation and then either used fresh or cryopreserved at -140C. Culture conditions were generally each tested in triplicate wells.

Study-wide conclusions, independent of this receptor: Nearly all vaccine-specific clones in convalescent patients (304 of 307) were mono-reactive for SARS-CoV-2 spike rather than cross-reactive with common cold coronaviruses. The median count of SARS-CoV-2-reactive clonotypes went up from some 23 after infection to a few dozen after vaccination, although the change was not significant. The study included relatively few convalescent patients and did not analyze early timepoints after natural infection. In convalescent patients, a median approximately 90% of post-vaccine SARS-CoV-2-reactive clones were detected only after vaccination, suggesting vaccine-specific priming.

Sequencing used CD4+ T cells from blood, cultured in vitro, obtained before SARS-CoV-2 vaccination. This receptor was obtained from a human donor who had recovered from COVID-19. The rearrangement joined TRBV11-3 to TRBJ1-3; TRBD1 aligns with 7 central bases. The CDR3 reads CASSLNRGSGNTIYF. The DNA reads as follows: TGTGCCAGCAGCTTAAACAGGGGCTCTGGAAACACCATATATTTT.